The table lists the clone carrying this TCR beta chain with a count of one. The data originate from a study of blood T cell repertoires in COVID-19. Study details: The study drew acute and convalescent COVID-19 samples from the United States, Italy and Spain.

V lost 6 bases, J lost 6 bases, and 3 bases stayed unmatched. The CDR3 is made up of 13 amino acids. Germline V gene sequence: CDR1 LNHDA, CDR2 SQIVND (reference sequence). Original data processing: Researchers report that nucleated cell counts were estimated from reference gene primer amplification. TCRdb keeps only in-frame clones here, not all; method: immunoSEQ multiplex PCR. The V and J calls and clone size come from that table; D and trimming were worked out from the DNA. The sample yields about 400,000 clones, roughly 90% seen once. Two negative PCRs, clearance, or symptom resolution had been documented for recovered Cohort 3 donors.

This receptor was obtained from a woman aged 25 to 39 who had recovered from COVID-19. The V call is TRBV19, the J call TRBJ1-4; 8 bases line up with TRBD1. Source material: PBMCs or T cells enriched from blood (not recorded which). The CDR3 region is CASRDRDYEKLFF. CDR3 coding DNA: TGTGCCAGTAGGGACAGGGATTATGAAAAACTGTTTTTT.